The 30 T cell receptor beta chains listed next were all sequenced from one sample in a study of CD4 T cells in relation to SARS-CoV-2 and coronaviruses. Their target antigens are unknown. Clones were read by immunoSEQ multiplex PCR, and TCRdb kept only the in-frame ones, dropping some. The profile shows 35,000 to 50,000 clones, roughly four fifths of them singletons. The sample consisted of naive CD4+ T cells from PBMCs, cultured in vitro. Subset: naive CD4+ T cells isolated by negative enrichment. Source of these receptors: an adult with COVID-19.

This rearrangement joins TRBV18 to TRBJ2-1; the D is unclear. Germline V lookup: CDR1 KGHSH, CDR2 LQKENI. The V end was cut by 1 base, the J end by 5 bases, with 6 bases between. The CDR3 length is 13 residues. CDR3: CASSPLIDNEQFF. DNA for the CDR3: TGTGCCAGCTCACCACTTATAGACAATGAGCAGTTCTTC.

This clone was seen a handful of times. The V gene is TRBV5-6, the J gene TRBJ1-2; 7 bases align to TRBD1. V shed 4 bases and J 8 bases; nucleotides not matched to a gene: 8. This CDR3 has 13 residues. Germline V lookup: CDR1 SGHDT, CDR2 YYEEEE. CDR3: CASSPGAGGGYTF. The DNA for the CDR3 is TGTGCCAGCAGCCCCGGAGCAGGGGGAGGCTACACCTTC.

The V call is TRBV7-9, the J call TRBJ1-1, with TRBD1 matching 8 bases. The length of the CDR3 is 15 residues. Germline trimming cut 5 bases from V and 0 bases from J; bases unmatched to any gene: 5. Germline loops: CDR1 SEHNR, CDR2 FQNEAQ (reference sequence). Here the CDR3 reads CASSTVTGVNTEAFF. As DNA, the CDR3 is TGTGCCAGCAGCACAGTGACAGGGGTGAACACTGAAGCTTTCTTT. Full variable domain (outside the CDR3, taken from reference TRBV7-9 and TRBJ1-1): DTGVSQNPRHKITKRGQNVTFRCDPISEHNRLYWYRQTLGQGPEFLTYFQNEAQLEKSRLLSDRFSAERPKGSFSTLEIQRTEQGDSAMYLCASSTVTGVNTEAFFGQGTRLTVV.

This chain uses TRBV30 with TRBJ1-5; weak D call: TRBD1 (6 bases). Looked up from germline, CDR1 is GTSNPN and CDR2 is SVGIG (reference sequence). The CDR3 spans 16 residues. V dropped 3 bases and J dropped 4 bases, with 19 bases sitting between them. CDR3 in amino acids: CAWRETGRGRNQPQHF. DNA of the CDR3: TGTGCCTGGAGAGAAACGGGCAGGGGTCGTAATCAGCCCCAGCATTTT.

The rearrangement links TRBV28 to TRBJ1-4, with D possibly matching TRBD1 (6 bases). Germline CDR1 is MDHEN and CDR2 is SYDVKM. The V and J ends lost 1 base and 8 bases respectively, with 8 bases between them. The CDR3 is made up of 13 amino acids. DNA for the CDR3: TGTGCCAGCAGTTTATACGGGACAGAAAAACTGTTTTTT. This encodes CASSLYGTEKLFF.

The chain joins TRBV6-6 to TRBJ1-1, with a weak D call TRBD1 (6 bases). Trimming shortened V by 6 bases and J by 0 bases, and 14 bases separated the two germline ends. The CDR3 covers 15 residues. Germline CDR1 and CDR2: MNHNY and SVGAGI (reference sequence). CDR3 nucleotide sequence: TGTGCCAGCAGCCAGGGGAAGATAGTGAACACTGAAGCTTTCTTT. Its translation: CASSQGKIVNTEAFF.

This chain connects TRBV28 to TRBJ1-1, with D maybe TRBD1 (5 bases). This CDR3 spans 14 amino acids. Deletions cut 2 bases from V and 7 bases from J, with 14 bases between. Germline CDR1 is MDHEN and CDR2 is SYDVKM. The CDR3 DNA reads TGTGCCAGCAGTTTAAGGGGACGAGTAGATGAAGCTTTCTTT. Translation gives CASSLRGRVDEAFF.

The genes are TRBV5-1 and TRBJ2-7, with a possible D match to TRBD1 (6 bases). Trimming removed 0 bases at V and 2 bases at J, with 18 bases between. The germline gives CDR1 SGHRS, CDR2 YFSETQ. The length of the CDR3 is 17 residues. This CDR3 is CASSLANTNQGTYEQYF. DNA for the CDR3: TGCGCCAGCAGCTTGGCCAACACAAACCAGGGGACCTACGAGCAGTACTTC.

The J gene is TRBJ2-2, the V gene TRBV2; no clear D gene. V gave up 8 bases and J gave up 6 bases, with 7 bases separating them. Per the germline V gene, CDR1 is SNHLY and CDR2 is FYNNEI. The CDR3 contains 11 residues. CDR3 nucleotides: TGTGCCAGCCGAGGCTCCGGGGAGCTGTTTTTT. Residues: CASRGSGELFF.

The chain is built from TRBV7-9 and TRBJ2-1; 7 bases align to TRBD2. CDR1 and CDR2 from the germline V gene are SEHNR and FQNEAQ (reference sequence). V was clipped by 5 bases and J by 7 bases; unmatched bases: 8. This CDR3 spans 14 amino acids. CDR3 sequence (DNA): TGTGCCAGCAGCACGACTAGCAGTCGTAATGAGCAGTTCTTC. This translates into CASSTTSSRNEQFF.

The chain recombines TRBV6-2 or TRBV6-3 with TRBJ2-1; tentatively, D is TRBD1 (6 bases). Germline loops: CDR1 MNHEY, CDR2 SVGEGT. The CDR3 runs 15 residues. The V end was cut by 5 bases, the J end by 2 bases, with 13 bases between. CDR3 sequence (DNA): TGTGCCAGCAGTGACCTAAGGGACACCTACAATGAGCAGTTCTTC. Its protein is CASSDLRDTYNEQFF.

The chain employs TRBV28 and TRBJ2-7; tentatively, D is TRBD1 (7 bases). Germline V gives CDR1 MDHEN, CDR2 SYDVKM. CDR3 length: 15 amino acids. Trimming took 6 bases from V and 7 from J, leaving 22 bases between them. CDR3 sequence reads: CASSYGGTAKGEQYF. CDR3 coding DNA: TGTGCCAGCAGCTACGGCGGGACAGCTAAAGGAGAGCAGTACTTC.

The J gene is TRBJ1-1, the V gene TRBV2; D not certain. Trimming shortened V by 5 bases and J by 5 bases, and 15 bases separated the two germline ends. The CDR3 length is 14 residues. Germline-derived CDR1 and CDR2 are SNHLY and FYNNEI. CDR3 sequence: CASSSWEIRTEAFF. The CDR3 DNA reads TGTGCCAGCAGTTCCTGGGAGATACGGACTGAAGCTTTCTTT.

J is TRBJ2-2 and V is TRBV18; weak D call: TRBD1 (6 bases). This CDR3 is 16 amino acids long. Trimming removed 4 bases at V and 2 bases at J, with 14 bases between. The germline V gene encodes CDR1 KGHSH and CDR2 LQKENI. CDR3 in DNA: TGTGCCAGCTCACAACCCGGGACAACCAACACCGGGGAGCTGTTTTTT. The encoded protein is CASSQPGTTNTGELFF.

CDR3 DNA sequence: TGTGCCACCAGCAGAGAAAGAAGGGCTGGAAACACCATATATTTT. It encodes CATSRERRAGNTIYF. The V and J genes are TRBV15 and TRBJ1-3; D remains ambiguous. This CDR3 has 15 amino acids. CDR1 and CDR2 (germline): LNHNV, YYDKDF (reference sequence). Deletions cut 0 bases from V and 2 bases from J, with 8 bases between.

This rearrangement joins TRBV19 to TRBJ2-1; D is unresolved. The CDR3 has 11 amino acids. Deletions cut 5 bases from V and 11 bases from J, with 10 bases between. Germline lookup yields CDR1 LNHDA and CDR2 SQIVND (reference sequence). The CDR3 DNA is TGTGCCAGTAGTGCCCCCTTACAGCAGTTCTTC. This codes for CASSAPLQQFF.

The chain carries TRBV5-8 and TRBJ2-5; 8 nucleotides align to TRBD1. Germline-derived CDR1 and CDR2 are SGHTS and YDEGEE. CDR3 length: 15 amino acids. V shed 4 bases, J shed 4 bases, and the junction held 9 bases outside the gene matches. The CDR3 reads CASSLLQGAGETQYF. The CDR3 nucleotides are TGTGCCAGCAGCCTACTCCAGGGGGCTGGAGAGACCCAGTACTTC. The full variable domain, rest sourced from reference TRBV5-8 and TRBJ2-5, is EAGVTQSPTHLIKTRGQQATLRCSPISGHTSVYWYQQALGLGLQFLLWYDEGEERNRGNFPPRFSGRQFPNYSSELNVNALELEDSALYLCASSLLQGAGETQYFGPGTRLLVL.

This chain links TRBV11-1 with TRBJ2-1, with a tentative D call TRBD2 (6 bases). The V and J ends lost 1 base and 7 bases respectively, with 11 bases between them. Germline CDR1 reads SGHAT; CDR2 reads FQDESV (reference sequence). This CDR3 is built from 14 residues. CDR3 coding DNA: TGTGCCAGCAGCTTAGTAGGGGCGGGGAATGAGCAGTTCTTC. The encoded protein is CASSLVGAGNEQFF. The whole variable domain, filled in from reference TRBV11-1 and TRBJ2-1, reads EAEVAQSPRYKITEKSQAVAFWCDPISGHATLYWYRQILGQGPELLVQFQDESVVDDSQLPKDRFSAERLKGVDSTLKIQPAELGDSAMYLCASSLVGAGNEQFFGPGTRLTVL.

The chain recombines TRBV7-2 with TRBJ2-1, with 12 nucleotides matching TRBD2. The CDR3 runs to 18 residues. The germline gives CDR1 SGHTA, CDR2 FQGNSA. The ends lost 4 bases at V and 4 bases at J; junction bases unmatched: 11. The chain's CDR3 is CASSSGLAGRGVYNEQFF. The DNA of the CDR3 is TGTGCCAGCAGCTCGGGACTAGCGGGTCGGGGGGTGTACAATGAGCAGTTCTTC.

The chain carries TRBV12-3 or TRBV12-4 and TRBJ1-5; TRBD1 matches 7 bases. V shed 6 bases and J 5 bases; nucleotides not matched to a gene: 4. This CDR3 comprises 13 residues. CDR3 nucleotide sequence: TGTGCCAGCAGACAGGGGCGACATCAGCCCCAGCATTTT. This translates into CASRQGRHQPQHF.

This CDR3 reads CASTQVAGGAGELFF. DNA of the CDR3: TGCGCCAGCACACAAGTAGCGGGAGGCGCCGGGGAGCTGTTTTTT. The chain employs TRBV5-1 and TRBJ2-2; TRBD2 agrees at 10 bases. J lost 6 bases, V lost 6 bases, and 8 bases had no gene match. CDR1 and CDR2 (germline): SGHRS, YFSETQ. The CDR3 length is 15 residues.

The chain uses TRBV5-1 and TRBJ2-1; 7 bases agree with TRBD2. V lost 2 bases to trimming and J lost 1 base; unmatched junction nucleotides: 3. Germline V CDR1 and CDR2: SGHRS, YFSETQ. The CDR3 sequence is 15 residues long. CDR3 DNA sequence: TGCGCCAGCAGCTTAAGGCGGGAGTCCTACAATGAGCAGTTCTTC. Protein sequence: CASSLRRESYNEQFF.

The V gene is TRBV18, the J gene TRBJ1-2; TRBD1 agrees at 8 bases. V lost 7 bases to trimming and J lost 0 bases; unmatched junction nucleotides: 7. The germline gives CDR1 KGHSH, CDR2 LQKENI. The CDR3 totals 15 residues. This CDR3 reads CASWQGTGTNYGYTF. The CDR3 DNA reads TGTGCCAGCTGGCAAGGGACAGGAACTAACTATGGCTACACCTTC.

The chain uses TRBV28 and TRBJ2-7; TRBD2 might be the D (6 bases). Germline values: CDR1 MDHEN, CDR2 SYDVKM. V shed 6 bases and J shed 1 base, with 16 bases lying between them. The CDR3 is made up of 15 amino acids. The CDR3 is CASRSPGAGSYEQYF. CDR3 nucleotides: TGTGCCAGCAGGTCTCCGGGAGCTGGGTCCTACGAGCAGTACTTC.

This clone appeared once. V gene TRBV21-1 combines with J gene TRBJ2-1; the D segment call TRBD2 is taken from the table without a DNA check. TRBV21-1 is a pseudogene. The CDR3 runs 15 residues. The CDR3 sequence is CASTTTSRSYNEQFF. The CDR3 coding sequence is TGTGCCAGCACCACAACTAGTAGGTCCTACAATGAGCAGTTCTTC.

For the CDR3, the DNA is TGTGCCAGCAGTGAGGACGGAGATTCCTATGGCTACACCTTC. It yields the protein CASSEDGDSYGYTF. J is TRBJ1-2 and V is TRBV2; D unclear. Germline CDR1 and CDR2: SNHLY and FYNNEI. The CDR3 is 14 residues long. V lost 3 bases and J 4 bases, leaving 12 bases between the germline ends.

The chain recombines TRBV7-2 with TRBJ2-3; no reliable D call. V was trimmed by 8 bases and J by 2 bases, leaving 20 bases between them. The CDR3 runs 16 residues. Germline V gene sequence: CDR1 SGHTA, CDR2 FQGNSA. In DNA, the CDR3 is TGTGCCAGCCCCTCGACCCCGAGCAGGCCCACAGATACGCAGTATTTT. This gives the protein CASPSTPSRPTDTQYF.

J is TRBJ2-1 and V is TRBV18; no clear D gene. Trimming took 2 bases from V and 9 from J, leaving 17 bases between them. The CDR3 length is 15 residues. Germline lookup yields CDR1 KGHSH and CDR2 LQKENI. Here the CDR3 reads CASSPADTILSEQFF. As DNA, the CDR3 is TGTGCCAGCTCACCAGCGGATACGATCCTTAGTGAGCAGTTCTTC.

The chain uses TRBV24-1 and TRBJ2-1; 8 bases are shared with TRBD2. The CDR3 extends over 15 amino acids. Germline V gene data show CDR1 as KGHDR and CDR2 as SFDVKD. Trimming took 0 bases from V and 4 from J; bases not matched to a gene: 1. Here the CDR3 DNA reads TGTGCCACCAGTGATTTGCGGGAGGGTTACAATGAGCAGTTCTTC. Translating it yields CATSDLREGYNEQFF.

This chain connects TRBV5-1 to TRBJ2-7; the D gene is possibly TRBD2 (5 bases). The CDR3 runs to 17 residues. Germline lookup yields CDR1 SGHRS and CDR2 YFSETQ. V shed 3 bases and J shed 3 bases, with 22 bases lying between them. Here the CDR3 DNA reads TGCGCCAGCAGCTCCAAGATGATGGTCGGGAAAGGCTACGAGCAGTACTTC. Amino acid sequence: CASSSKMMVGKGYEQYF.